These 10 T cell receptor beta chains originate from one sample sequenced in a study of T-cell reconstitution after alpha-beta-depleted transplantation in children. Unique molecular identifiers were used to barcode this TCRbeta library. TCRdb re-called the PCR reads with MiXCR, one entry per CDR3 protein. Of 450,000 to 700,000 distinct CDR3 sequences listed, around 27% are singletons. Material: PBMCs, obtained before TCRalphabeta/CD19-depleted stem cell transplant. The source of these receptors is a boy younger than two with Wiskott-Aldrich syndrome, due to receive a stem cell transplant.

In its sample, this clonotype was seen a few times. The chain employs TRBV5-1 and TRBJ2-1, with TRBD2 matching over 9 bases. The CDR3 is 16 residues long. After removal of 0 bases from V and 4 bases from J, the junction contained 5 bases not matched to a gene. Per germline, CDR1 SGHRS and CDR2 YFSETQ. CDR3 nucleotide sequence: TGCGCCAGCAGCTTGGCGACTAGCGGAAGTTACAATGAGCAGTTCTTC. Translated, it gives CASSLATSGSYNEQFF.

This clonotype appeared a few times. V and J are TRBV5-1 and TRBJ2-7, with D possibly being TRBD1 (5 bases). The CDR3 covers 15 residues. V lost 0 bases and J 5 bases, leaving 15 bases between the germline ends. The germline V gene has CDR1 SGHRS and CDR2 YFSETQ. DNA for the CDR3: TGCGCCAGCAGCTTGGCCCGGACAATAGGGGACGAGCAGTACTTC. This encodes CASSLARTIGDEQYF.

Turning to this clonotype: The junction shows a germline mismatch at one end, possibly a read error. The chain links TRBV6-5 to TRBJ1-1; maybe TRBD1 (5 bases). Germline loops: CDR1 MNHEY, CDR2 SVGAGI. This CDR3 is 13 amino acids long. The CDR3 loop reads CASSYGTNTEAFF. In nucleotides, the CDR3 is TGTGCCAGCAGTTACGGGACGAACACTGAAGCCTTCTTT.

V is TRBV3-1 and J is TRBJ2-7; D may be TRBD2 (5 bases). There are 13 residues in the CDR3. V lost 6 bases, J lost 2 bases, and 11 bases lay in between. Germline CDR1 and CDR2: LGHDT and YNNKEL (reference sequence). In nucleotides, the CDR3 is TGTGCCAGCAGTCATACGGGGACCTACGAGCAGTACTTC. It is translated as CASSHTGTYEQYF.

The V call is TRBV6-2 or TRBV6-3, the J call TRBJ2-4; D may correspond to TRBD1 or TRBD2 (6 bases each). This CDR3 is built from 20 residues. V lost 1 base, J lost 1 base, and 23 bases lay in between. CDR1 MNHEY and CDR2 SVGEGT come from the germline V gene. CDR3 sequence: CASSYWVGGPYQPAKNIQYF. CDR3 nucleotides: TGTGCCAGCAGTTACTGGGTGGGGGGCCCGTACCAGCCCGCCAAAAACATTCAGTACTTC.

CDR3 coding DNA: TGCGCCAGCAACAAGCGGGAGGGGAGCACAGATACGCAGTATTTT. It yields the protein CASNKREGSTDTQYF. This chain uses TRBV5-1 with TRBJ2-3; 10 nucleotides match TRBD2. With V trimmed by 6 bases and J by 0 bases, 4 bases remained unmatched. The CDR3 has 15 residues. Per germline, CDR1 SGHRS and CDR2 YFSETQ. Using reference TRBV5-1 and TRBJ2-3 for the parts outside the CDR3, the full variable domain is KAGVTQTPRYLIKTRGQQVTLSCSPISGHRSVSWYQQTPGQGLQFLFEYFSETQRNKGNFPGRFSGRQFSNSRSEMNVSTLELGDSALYLCASNKREGSTDTQYFGPGTRLTVL.

The chain uses TRBV12-3 or TRBV12-4 and TRBJ2-1; D is unresolved. This CDR3 comprises 12 residues. The V end lost 3 bases, the J end lost 5 bases, and 5 bases lay between the germline ends. This CDR3 is CASSFSHNEQFF. In DNA form, the CDR3 reads TGTGCCAGCAGTTTTTCCCACAATGAGCAGTTCTTC.

This clonotype was detected a few times. The chain joins TRBV24-1 to TRBJ1-5, with a tentative D call TRBD1 (5 bases). The germline V gene encodes CDR1 KGHDR and CDR2 SFDVKD. The V gene lost 7 bases and the J gene lost 1 base, with 19 bases spanning the gap. CDR3 length: 17 amino acids. The CDR3 here is CATRPGAGSRSNQPQHF. The CDR3 nucleotides read TGTGCCACCAGACCCGGGGCAGGGAGCAGGAGCAATCAGCCCCAGCATTTT.

The rearrangement joins TRBV24-1 to TRBJ2-2; 8 bases fit TRBD1. This CDR3 contains 18 residues. Germline lookup yields CDR1 KGHDR and CDR2 SFDVKD. Germline trimming cut 0 bases from V and 3 bases from J; bases unmatched to any gene: 8. This chain's CDR3 is CATSDLPKAGGYTGELFF. The DNA for the CDR3 is TGTGCCACCAGTGATTTGCCCAAGGCAGGGGGCTACACCGGGGAGCTGTTTTTT.

The V gene is TRBV6-1, the J gene TRBJ2-3, with a tentative D call TRBD1 (6 bases). Per germline, CDR1 MNHNS and CDR2 SASEGT. The CDR3 has 15 residues. Trimming took off 6 bases at V and 3 bases at J, with 16 bases between the two ends. Here the CDR3 reads CASRISRQGTDTQYF. The CDR3 DNA follows: TGTGCCAGCAGAATATCGCGGCAGGGGACAGATACGCAGTATTTT.